A selection of T cell receptor beta chains follows, all from one sample in a study of radiotherapy plus CTLA-4 blockade in lung cancer. The protocol was immunoSEQ multiplex PCR, while the TCRdb copy is restricted to in-frame clones and leaves out a portion. The sample lists tens of thousands of clones; around nine tenths were seen once. Here the sequenced sample was peripheral blood, taken from a patient treated with radiotherapy plus ipilimumab. The receptors shown here come from a human donor with non-small cell lung cancer that progressed on radiotherapy plus ipilimumab. CDR3s include the opening cysteine and the closing phenylalanine or tryptophan. Each record gives: V gene, D gene, J gene, clone size, CDR3 protein, CDR3 DNA. The D gene is left open where the match is weak. The size entry is marked missing in some rows and otherwise reads once, few, many or a size class.

TRBV28	TRBD2	TRBJ2-7	NA	CASSFGLAGGRRVGEQYF	TGTGCCAGCAGTTTTGGACTAGCGGGAGGGCGTCGGGTAGGCGAGCAGTACTTC
TRBV5-4	NA	TRBJ2-2	NA	CASTPPWGAGELFF	TGTGCCAGCACACCCCCATGGGGGGCCGGGGAGCTGTTTTTT
TRBV2	NA	TRBJ1-4	NA	CASSRDEKLFF	TGTGCCAGCAGTAGAGATGAAAAACTGTTTTTT
TRBV2	TRBD2	TRBJ2-1	NA	CASSETASGRGEQFF	TGTGCCAGCAGTGAGACGGCTAGCGGGAGGGGTGAGCAGTTCTTC
TRBV5-6	TRBD2	TRBJ2-3	NA	CASSLVAGRTDTQYF	TGTGCCAGCAGCCTCGTAGCGGGCCGCACAGATACGCAGTATTTT
TRBV6-6	TRBD1	TRBJ2-3	NA	CASSPADRFTDTQYF	TGTGCCAGCAGTCCGGCGGACAGGTTCACAGATACGCAGTATTTT
TRBV19	NA	TRBJ1-2	NA	CASSIQGGGYTF	TGTGCCAGTAGTATACAGGGAGGAGGCTACACCTTC
TRBV28	TRBD1	TRBJ1-1	few	CASRIGTGNTEAFF	TGTGCCAGCAGGATCGGGACAGGCAACACTGAAGCTTTCTTT
TRBV7-3	NA	TRBJ2-3	NA	CASSLKGSNTQYF	TGTGCCAGCAGCTTAAAGGGCTCAAATACGCAGTATTTT
TRBV7-8	NA	TRBJ2-1	NA	CASSLADRGGFDEQFF	TGTGCCAGCAGCTTAGCCGACCGCGGCGGTTTCGATGAGCAGTTCTTC
TRBV5-8	TRBD1	TRBJ1-2	NA	CASSLNAGGAGYTF	TGTGCCAGCAGCTTGAATGCAGGGGGCGCGGGCTACACCTTC
TRBV18	NA	TRBJ1-1	NA	CASSPEGAPEAFF	TGTGCCAGCTCACCGGAGGGCGCGCCTGAAGCTTTCTTT
TRBV29-1	NA	TRBJ2-7	once	CSVGKGDSYEQYF	TGCAGCGTTGGTAAGGGCGATTCCTACGAGCAGTACTTC
TRBV28	NA	TRBJ2-7	NA	CASRSRAASSYEQYF	TGTGCCAGCAGGTCCCGGGCCGCCTCCTCCTACGAGCAGTACTTC
TRBV6-1	NA	TRBJ2-1	NA	CASRKGVLDEQFF	TGTGCCAGCAGAAAGGGGGTCCTAGATGAGCAGTTCTTC
TRBV4-2	TRBD2	TRBJ2-3	NA	CASSQLIAGGRTDTQYF	TGTGCCAGCAGCCAGCTCATAGCGGGAGGACGCACAGATACGCAGTATTTT
TRBV7-2	NA	TRBJ1-2	NA	CASSWDTRGYGYTF	TGTGCCAGCAGCTGGGACACCAGAGGCTATGGCTACACCTTC
TRBV19	NA	TRBJ2-7	NA	CASSIGDNADYEQYF	TGTGCCAGTAGTATAGGAGACAACGCAGACTACGAGCAGTACTTC
TRBV5-1	NA	TRBJ1-5	NA	CASSREGSQPQHF	TGCGCCAGCAGCCGAGAGGGGAGTCAGCCCCAGCATTTT
TRBV5-1	NA	TRBJ2-5	NA	CASSISQETQYF	TGCGCCAGCAGCATAAGCCAAGAGACCCAGTACTTC
TRBV18	TRBD1	TRBJ1-5	NA	CASSPQGANQPQHF	TGTGCCAGCTCACCGCAGGGGGCCAATCAGCCCCAGCATTTT
TRBV27	TRBD2	TRBJ2-2	NA	CASSRGGVNTGELFF	TGTGCCAGCAGCCGGGGGGGCGTGAACACCGGGGAGCTGTTTTTT
TRBV28	NA	TRBJ2-3	NA	CATNSGTDTQYF	TGTGCCACCAACTCGGGGACAGATACGCAGTATTTT
TRBV2	TRBD2	TRBJ2-5	NA	CASNILAGGGETQYF	TGTGCCAGCAACATCCTAGCGGGAGGAGGTGAGACCCAGTACTTC
TRBV7-3	NA	TRBJ1-1	NA	CASSLTWGGHTEAFF	TGTGCCAGCAGCTTAACCTGGGGGGGACACACTGAAGCTTTCTTT
TRBV28	NA	TRBJ1-1	few	CASSFPGAAYTEAFF	TGTGCCAGCAGTTTCCCAGGGGCGGCCTACACTGAAGCTTTCTTT
TRBV2	TRBD2	TRBJ2-3	few	CATRAGVGDTQYF	TGTGCCACCCGAGCGGGAGTTGGAGATACGCAGTATTTT
TRBV2	NA	TRBJ2-2	NA	CASSPTSGRTGELFF	TGTGCCAGCAGTCCGACTAGTGGTCGCACCGGGGAGCTGTTTTTT
TRBV14	TRBD2	TRBJ2-5	NA	CASAPYGRMETQYF	TGTGCCAGCGCGCCTTACGGGAGGATGGAGACCCAGTACTTC
TRBV7-2	NA	TRBJ2-5	once	CASTQQGAAQETQYF	TGTGCCAGCACCCAACAAGGGGCGGCGCAAGAGACCCAGTACTTC
TRBV13	TRBD1	TRBJ1-1	NA	CASSPQGAGAFF	TGTGCCAGCAGCCCACAGGGGGCTGGAGCTTTCTTT
TRBV7-2	NA	TRBJ2-1	NA	CASSLDGTTYNEQFF	TGTGCCAGCAGCTTAGACGGGACCACCTACAATGAGCAGTTCTTC
TRBV6-5	NA	TRBJ1-2	once	CASKDVGGRGYTF	TGTGCCAGCAAGGACGTCGGGGGCCGGGGCTACACCTTC
TRBV19	TRBD2	TRBJ2-3	NA	CASSLAGTSSRTTDTQYF	TGTGCCAGTAGCCTAGCCGGGACTAGCTCACGAACCACAGATACGCAGTATTTT
TRBV4-2	TRBD2	TRBJ2-1	NA	CASSQESSGRINEQFF	TGTGCCAGCAGCCAAGAATCTAGCGGGAGGATAAATGAGCAGTTCTTC
TRBV5-1	NA	TRBJ2-7	NA	CASSWARGSYEQYF	TGCGCCAGCAGCTGGGCCAGGGGCTCCTACGAGCAGTACTTC
TRBV7-9	NA	TRBJ1-5	few	CASSLTGNQPQHF	TGTGCCAGCAGCTTGACGGGCAATCAGCCCCAGCATTTT
TRBV6-6	NA	TRBJ2-1	NA	CASSYTRLDEQFF	TGTGCCAGCAGTTACACGAGACTAGATGAGCAGTTCTTC
TRBV9	NA	TRBJ2-3	NA	CASSVVGGRLDTQYF	TGTGCCAGCAGCGTAGTAGGGGGGAGGCTCGATACGCAGTATTTT
TRBV4-1	TRBD2	TRBJ2-3	NA	CASSQDVPPPSGSIKDTQYF	TGCGCCAGCAGCCAAGATGTTCCCCCGCCGAGCGGGAGTATTAAAGATACGCAGTATTTT
TRBV19	TRBD1	TRBJ2-2	NA	CASSESGQGFSGELFF	TGTGCCAGTAGTGAATCGGGACAGGGTTTTTCCGGGGAGCTGTTTTTT
TRBV5-5	TRBD1	TRBJ1-5	NA	CASSLAGRGTNQPQHF	TGTGCCAGCAGCTTGGCGGGCAGGGGGACCAATCAGCCCCAGCATTTT
TRBV7-3	TRBD2	TRBJ2-7	NA	CASSPGGGSNQQYF	TGTGCCAGCAGCCCGGGGGGAGGTAGCAACCAGCAGTACTTC
TRBV2	TRBD1	TRBJ1-5	NA	CASSDHLGQGNQPQHF	TGTGCCAGCAGTGACCACCTTGGACAGGGGAATCAGCCCCAGCATTTT
TRBV29-1	NA	TRBJ1-2	NA	CSADRGLRDGYTF	TGCAGCGCTGACCGGGGACTAAGAGATGGCTACACCTTC
TRBV2	NA	TRBJ2-1	NA	CASNYDNEQFF	TGTGCCAGCAACTACGACAATGAGCAGTTCTTC
TRBV28	NA	TRBJ1-5	NA	CASRAAGNQPQHF	TGTGCCAGCAGGGCCGCAGGGAATCAGCCCCAGCATTTT
TRBV15	NA	TRBJ2-1	NA	CATSRADSSYEQFF	TGTGCCACCAGCAGAGCAGATAGCAGCTATGAGCAGTTCTTC